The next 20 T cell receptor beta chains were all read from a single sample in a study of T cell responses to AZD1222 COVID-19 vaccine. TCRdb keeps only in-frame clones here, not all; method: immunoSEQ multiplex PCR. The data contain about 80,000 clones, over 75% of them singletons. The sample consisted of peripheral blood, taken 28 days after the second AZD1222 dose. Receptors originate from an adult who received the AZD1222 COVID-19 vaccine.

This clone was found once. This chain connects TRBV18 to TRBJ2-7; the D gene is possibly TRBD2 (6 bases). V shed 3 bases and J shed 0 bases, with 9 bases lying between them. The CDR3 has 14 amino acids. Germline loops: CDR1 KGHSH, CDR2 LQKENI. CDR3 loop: CASSPWGDSYEQYF. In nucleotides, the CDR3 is TGTGCCAGCTCACCCTGGGGGGACTCCTACGAGCAGTACTTC.

The CDR3 sequence is CASSDPGTGGTYEQYF. As DNA, the CDR3 is TGTGCCAGCAGCGATCCCGGGACAGGGGGCACCTACGAGCAGTACTTC. V gene TRBV21-1 combines with J gene TRBJ2-7; the table's D call, TRBD1, was not checked against the DNA. TRBV21-1 constitutes a pseudogene. This CDR3 has 16 amino acids.

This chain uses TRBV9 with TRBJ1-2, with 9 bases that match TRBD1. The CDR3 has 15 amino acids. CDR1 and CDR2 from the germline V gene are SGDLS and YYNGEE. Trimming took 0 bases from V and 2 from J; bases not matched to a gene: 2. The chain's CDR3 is CASSVEGTGNYGYTF. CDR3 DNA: TGTGCCAGCAGCGTAGAGGGGACAGGGAACTATGGCTACACCTTC. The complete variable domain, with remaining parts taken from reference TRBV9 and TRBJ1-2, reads DSGVTQTPKHLITATGQRVTLRCSPRSGDLSVYWYQQSLDQGLQFLIQYYNGEERAKGNILERFSAQQFPDLHSELNLSSLELGDSALYFCASSVEGTGNYGYTFGSGTRLTVV.

The CDR3 DNA reads as TGTGCCAGCAGTGCGAGGGCAGATAACACTGAAGCTTTCTTT. Residues: CASSARADNTEAFF. The chain is built from TRBV2 and TRBJ1-1; D is undetermined. V lost 4 bases and J lost 2, with 11 bases in between. The V gene's germline CDR1 is SNHLY and CDR2 FYNNEI. The CDR3 runs 14 residues.

This chain's CDR3 is CASSWTYLGGYEQYF. The CDR3 region has the DNA TGTGCCAGCAGTTGGACCTATCTGGGAGGCTACGAGCAGTACTTC. V usage is TRBV11-1 and J usage is TRBJ2-7, with a possible D match to TRBD2 (6 bases). Trimming took off 6 bases at V and 3 bases at J, with 18 bases between the two ends. The CDR3 length is 15 residues. CDR1 is SGHAT, CDR2 FQDESV, per germline (reference sequence).

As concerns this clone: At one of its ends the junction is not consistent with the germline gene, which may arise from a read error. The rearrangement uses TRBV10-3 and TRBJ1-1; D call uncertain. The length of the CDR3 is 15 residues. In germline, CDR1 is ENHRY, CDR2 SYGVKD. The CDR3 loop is CAITEEGPLNTEAFF. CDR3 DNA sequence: TGTGCCATCACTGAGGAAGGGCCCTTAAACACTGAAGCTTTCTTT.

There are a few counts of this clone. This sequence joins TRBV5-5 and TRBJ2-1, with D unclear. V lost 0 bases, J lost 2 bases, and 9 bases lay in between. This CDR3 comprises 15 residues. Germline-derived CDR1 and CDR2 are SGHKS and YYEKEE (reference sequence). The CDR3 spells CASSLDPNPYNEQFF. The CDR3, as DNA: TGTGCCAGCAGCTTGGACCCTAATCCCTACAATGAGCAGTTCTTC. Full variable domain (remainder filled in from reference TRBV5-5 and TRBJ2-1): DAGVTQSPTHLIKTRGQQVTLRCSPISGHKSVSWYQQVLGQGPQFIFQYYEKEERGRGNFPDRFSARQFPNYSSELNVNALLLGDSALYLCASSLDPNPYNEQFFGPGTRLTVL.

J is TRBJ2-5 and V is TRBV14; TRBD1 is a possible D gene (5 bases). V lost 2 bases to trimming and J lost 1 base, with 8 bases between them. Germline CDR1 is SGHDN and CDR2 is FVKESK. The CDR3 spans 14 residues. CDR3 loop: CASSQWQGQETQYF. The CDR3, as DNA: TGTGCCAGCAGCCAATGGCAGGGCCAAGAGACCCAGTACTTC.

This CDR3 is CASSPRGQVNGYTF. The CDR3 coding sequence is TGTGCCAGCAGCCCCCGGGGACAGGTTAACGGCTACACCTTC. The gene calls are TRBV5-5 and TRBJ1-2; 8 nucleotides align to TRBD1. The trim removed 4 bases at V and 8 bases at J, leaving 10 bases unmatched. CDR3 length: 14 residues. The germline CDR1 and CDR2 sequences are SGHKS and YYEKEE (reference sequence). Together with reference TRBV5-5 and TRBJ1-2, the CDR3 gives the full variable domain: DAGVTQSPTHLIKTRGQQVTLRCSPISGHKSVSWYQQVLGQGPQFIFQYYEKEERGRGNFPDRFSARQFPNYSSELNVNALLLGDSALYLCASSPRGQVNGYTFGSGTRLTVV.

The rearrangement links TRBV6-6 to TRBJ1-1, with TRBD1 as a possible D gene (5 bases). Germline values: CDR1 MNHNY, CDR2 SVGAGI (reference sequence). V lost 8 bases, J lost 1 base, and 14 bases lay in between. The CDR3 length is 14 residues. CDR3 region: CASENRQGNTEAFF. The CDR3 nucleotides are TGTGCCAGCGAGAACAGGCAGGGGAACACTGAAGCTTTCTTT.

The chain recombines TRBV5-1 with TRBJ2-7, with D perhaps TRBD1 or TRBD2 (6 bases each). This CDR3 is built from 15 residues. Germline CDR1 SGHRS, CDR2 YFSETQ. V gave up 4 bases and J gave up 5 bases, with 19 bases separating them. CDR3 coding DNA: TGCGCCAGCAGCAGACCATCGGGGGCCGGGGACGAGCAGTACTTC. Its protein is CASSRPSGAGDEQYF.

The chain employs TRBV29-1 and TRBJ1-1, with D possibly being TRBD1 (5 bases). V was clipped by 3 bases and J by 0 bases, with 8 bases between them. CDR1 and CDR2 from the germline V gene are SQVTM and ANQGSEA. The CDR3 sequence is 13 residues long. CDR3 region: CSVEGRVNTEAFF. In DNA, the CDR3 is TGCAGCGTTGAGGGCAGGGTGAACACTGAAGCTTTCTTT.

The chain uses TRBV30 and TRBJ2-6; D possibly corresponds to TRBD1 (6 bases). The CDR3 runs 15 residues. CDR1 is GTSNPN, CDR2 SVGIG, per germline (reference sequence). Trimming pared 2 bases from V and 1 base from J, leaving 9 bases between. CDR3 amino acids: CAWSRGGSGANVLTF. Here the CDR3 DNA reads TGTGCCTGGAGTCGAGGGGGATCTGGGGCCAACGTCCTGACTTTC.

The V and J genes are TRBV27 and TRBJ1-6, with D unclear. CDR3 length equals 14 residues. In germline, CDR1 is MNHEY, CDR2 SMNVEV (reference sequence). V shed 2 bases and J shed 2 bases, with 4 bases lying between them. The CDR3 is CASSLIPYNSPLHF. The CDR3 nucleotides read TGTGCCAGCAGTTTAATCCCCTATAATTCACCCCTCCACTTT.

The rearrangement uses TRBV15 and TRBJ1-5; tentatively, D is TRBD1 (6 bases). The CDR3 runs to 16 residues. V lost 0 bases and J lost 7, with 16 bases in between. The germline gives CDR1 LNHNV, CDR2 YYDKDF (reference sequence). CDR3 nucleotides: TGTGCCACCAGCAGAGACGTAACAGGGCTGGGACAGCCCCAGCATTTT. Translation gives CATSRDVTGLGQPQHF.

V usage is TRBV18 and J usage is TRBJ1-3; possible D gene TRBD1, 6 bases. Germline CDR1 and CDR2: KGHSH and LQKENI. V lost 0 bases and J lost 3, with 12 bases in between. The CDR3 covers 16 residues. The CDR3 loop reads CASSPPAGGRGNTIYF. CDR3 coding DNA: TGTGCCAGCTCACCACCCGCGGGGGGCCGTGGAAACACCATATATTTT.

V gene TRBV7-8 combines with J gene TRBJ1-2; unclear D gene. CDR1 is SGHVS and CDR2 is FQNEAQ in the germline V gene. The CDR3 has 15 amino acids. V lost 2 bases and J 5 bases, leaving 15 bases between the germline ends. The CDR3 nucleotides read TGTGCCAGCAGCTTAAGTGAAGGGTTGGGATATGGCTACACCTTC. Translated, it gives CASSLSEGLGYGYTF. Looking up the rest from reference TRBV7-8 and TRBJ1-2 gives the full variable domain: GAGVSQSPRYKVAKRGQDVALRCDPISGHVSLFWYQQALGQGPEFLTYFQNEAQLDKSGLPSDRFFAERPEGSVSTLKIQRTQQEDSAVYLCASSLSEGLGYGYTFGSGTRLTVV.

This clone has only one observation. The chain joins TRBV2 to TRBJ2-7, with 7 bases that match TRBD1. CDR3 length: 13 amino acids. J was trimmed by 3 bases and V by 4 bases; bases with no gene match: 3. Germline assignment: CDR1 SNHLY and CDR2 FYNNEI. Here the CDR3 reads CASSVGQSYEQYF. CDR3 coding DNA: TGTGCCAGCAGTGTGGGACAGAGCTACGAGCAGTACTTC.

CDR3 DNA sequence: TGTGCCAGTAGAAACAGCCCCGGGACCCTGGACCTGAACACTGAAGCTTTCTTT. Its protein is CASRNSPGTLDLNTEAFF. The rearrangement uses TRBV19 and TRBJ1-1; D is possibly TRBD1 (5 bases). This CDR3 is built from 18 residues. Germline values: CDR1 LNHDA, CDR2 SQIVND (reference sequence). The germline V and J ends were trimmed by 6 bases and 0 bases, with 23 bases remaining between them.

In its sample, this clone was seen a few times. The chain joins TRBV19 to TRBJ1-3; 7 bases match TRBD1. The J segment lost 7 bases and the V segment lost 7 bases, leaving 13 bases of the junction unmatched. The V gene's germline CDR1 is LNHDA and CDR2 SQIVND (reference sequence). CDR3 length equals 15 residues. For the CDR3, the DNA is TGTGCCAGTACCTACGGACAGGCGGTTTCTAACACCATATATTTT. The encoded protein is CASTYGQAVSNTIYF. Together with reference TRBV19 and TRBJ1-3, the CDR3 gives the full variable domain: DGGITQSPKYLFRKEGQNVTLSCEQNLNHDAMYWYRQDPGQGLRLIYYSQIVNDFQKGDIAEGYSVSREKKESFPLTVTSAQKNPTAFYLCASTYGQAVSNTIYFGEGSWLTVV.